These 30 T cell receptor beta chains were all obtained from the same sample, sequenced in a study of T cells in women clearing cervical HPV infection listed by TCRdb under 2018. Library preparation used the immunoSEQ multiplex PCR assay. This is the immuneACCESS table as TCRdb keeps it, with only in-frame sequences that have V and J called. A part of the clones is gone; compared with another copy, unresolved V genes explain less than half, and the rest is unexplained. The sample's clone listing holds 20,000 to 25,000 clones. 4.5% to 6% of the sample is in the top ten clones. The specimen was blood buffy coat. The receptors shown here come from a woman between 18 and 69 years old with a cervical HPV16 infection that either progressed to CIN3+ or cleared (not recorded which).

In the case of this clone: The CDR3 end is not reached by the read, which stops 3 residues before it; the germline J gene fills it in. The chain carries TRBV7-3 and TRBJ2-3; 11 bases line up with TRBD2. This CDR3 region has 16 residues. CDR1 SGHTA and CDR2 FQGTGA come from the germline V gene. V was clipped by 4 bases and J by 0 bases; unmatched bases: 3. CDR3 DNA (partial): TGTGCCAGCAGCTCGGGACTAGCGGTTAGCACAGATACG. Translating gives CASSSGLAVSTDT. The whole CDR3 protein reads CASSSGLAVSTDTQYF.

Worth noting for this clone: The read stops 3 residues short of the end of the CDR3; the missing end is completed from the germline J gene. The chain combines TRBV5-1 with TRBJ1-5; no firm D call. CDR1 and CDR2 from the germline V gene are SGHRS and YFSETQ. This CDR3 contains 16 residues. Trimming shortened V by 0 bases and J by 0 bases, and 10 bases separated the two germline ends. The covered CDR3 bases are TGCGCCAGCAGCTTGGACGGGTACTTTAGCAATCAGCCC. It encodes CASSLDGYFSNQP. In full, the CDR3 reads CASSLDGYFSNQPQHF.

Turning to this clone: Read sequence stops 3 residues before the CDR3 end, and the germline J gene provides the missing end. V usage is TRBV29-1 and J usage is TRBJ2-2; D perhaps matches TRBD2 (6 bases). Germline V CDR1 and CDR2: SQVTM, ANQGSEA. Trimming left V 6 bases short and J 1 base short, with 12 bases between. The CDR3 runs 14 residues. CDR3 region: CSVLAEMNTGELFF. The DNA read from the CDR3 is TGCAGCGTCTTAGCGGAGATGAACACCGGGGAG.

To note about this clone: The read ends 3 residues early relative to the CDR3; the germline J gene fills the gap. The chain couples TRBV13 to TRBJ2-1; 13 positions agree with TRBD2. The V and J ends lost 5 bases and 5 bases, in that order; junction bases with no gene match: 3. The CDR3 has 15 residues. Germline CDR1 reads PRHDT; CDR2 reads FYEKMQ (reference sequence). Here the CDR3 reads CASSETSGGNNEQFF. CDR3 DNA, as far as it was read: TGTGCCAGCAGCGAGACTAGCGGGGGGAACAATGAG. Full variable domain (missing parts from reference TRBV13 and TRBJ2-1): AAGVIQSPRHLIKEKRETATLKCYPIPRHDTVYWYQQGPGQDPQFLISFYEKMQSDKGSIPDRFSAQQFSDYHSELNMSSLELGDSALYFCASSETSGGNNEQFFGPGTRLTVL.

As for this clone: The read finishes 3 residues shy of the CDR3 end, and the germline J gene is used to complete it. The chain recombines TRBV5-1 with TRBJ1-4; D remains ambiguous. V was pared by 0 bases and J by 4 bases, with 13 bases between. Germline V lookup: CDR1 SGHRS, CDR2 YFSETQ. This CDR3 spans 16 amino acids. CDR3: CASSLGLGQINEKLFF. Partial CDR3 DNA: TGCGCCAGCAGCTTGGGTCTGGGCCAGATTAATGAAAAA.

For this clone: The read stops 3 residues short of the end of the CDR3; the missing end is completed from the germline J gene. V is TRBV19 and J is TRBJ2-4; no firm D call. Germline CDR1 LNHDA, CDR2 SQIVND (reference sequence). The CDR3 loop spans 14 amino acids. The CDR3 DNA, read in part, is TGTGCCAGTAGTTTAAATACCCCAGGCTATGGT. Translated: CASSLNTPGYG. The full CDR3 sequence reads CASSLNTPGYGQYF.

Points on this clone: The CDR3 end lies 3 residues beyond the end of the read and is filled in from the germline J gene. This chain links TRBV14 with TRBJ2-1; D is perhaps TRBD2 (6 bases). CDR3 length: 14 residues. CDR1 SGHDN and CDR2 FVKESK come from the germline V gene. V was trimmed by 2 bases and J by 6 bases, leaving 11 bases between them. CDR3 DNA, as far as it was read: TGTGCCAGCAGCCAAATTCTAGCGTTCAATGAG. It yields the protein CASSQILAFNE. From start to end, the CDR3 is CASSQILAFNEQFF.

Concerning this clone itself: The read is 3 residues too short to cover the CDR3 end, so that end is filled in from the germline J gene. The chain is built from TRBV5-1 and TRBJ2-5; 8 bases line up with TRBD2. The CDR3 is 14 residues long. The V and J ends lost 6 bases and 5 bases, in that order; junction bases with no gene match: 9. Germline V lookup: CDR1 SGHRS, CDR2 YFSETQ. CDR3 DNA (partial): TGCGCCAGCACCGGGACTAGGAATGGGGAGACC. It encodes CASTGTRNGET. The whole CDR3 reads CASTGTRNGETQYF.

About this clone itself: The CDR3 end falls 3 residues outside the read, so it is completed with the germline J gene. The chain has TRBV5-4 and TRBJ2-3; D gene ambiguous. CDR1 is SGHNT and CDR2 is YYREEE in the germline V gene (reference sequence). This CDR3 is built from 15 residues. Trimming cost V 2 bases and J 1 base, with 11 bases left between them. The CDR3 protein is CASSFAAFGTDTQYF. The covered CDR3 bases are TGTGCCAGCAGCTTCGCTGCGTTTGGCACAGATACG.

About this clone: The read terminates 3 residues ahead of where the CDR3 ends, so the germline J gene completes it. The chain couples TRBV2 to TRBJ1-1, with no clear D. Germline CDR1 SNHLY, CDR2 FYNNEI. Trimming removed 0 bases at V and 0 bases at J, with 8 bases between. The CDR3 runs 15 residues. The sequenced part of the CDR3 DNA is TGTGCCAGCAGTGAAGCTAGGCTAGTGAACACTGAA. This translates into CASSEARLVNTE. The complete CDR3 sequence is CASSEARLVNTEAFF. Looking up the rest from reference TRBV2 and TRBJ1-1 gives the full variable domain: EPEVTQTPSHQVTQMGQEVILRCVPISNHLYFYWYRQILGQKVEFLVSFYNNEISEKSEIFDDQFSVERPDGSNFTLKIRSTKLEDSAMYFCASSEARLVNTEAFFGQGTRLTVV.

Remarks on this clone: The read ends 3 residues early relative to the CDR3; the germline J gene fills the gap. The rearrangement links TRBV6-1 to TRBJ2-3; 11 positions match TRBD2. After removal of 4 bases from V and 6 bases from J, the junction contained 9 bases not matched to a gene. From germline, CDR1 is MNHNS and CDR2 SASEGT. CDR3 length: 16 residues. Incomplete CDR3 DNA: TGTGCCAGCAGTGGGACTAGCGGGTCATGGGGGGATACG. This codes for CASSGTSGSWGDT. The whole CDR3 sequence is CASSGTSGSWGDTQYF.

Considering frequency, this clone is medium-sized. The CDR3 extends 3 residues past the end of the read, so its final part is completed from the germline J gene. This chain uses TRBV29-1 with TRBJ2-1; the match to TRBD1 covers 11 bases. CDR1 is SQVTM and CDR2 is ANQGSEA in the germline V gene. With V trimmed by 0 bases and J by 9 bases, 7 bases remained unmatched. This CDR3 is built from 15 residues. The CDR3 loop reads CSVEDVIGTGGEQFF. The CDR3 bases that were read are TGCAGCGTTGAAGATGTTATAGGGACAGGGGGTGAG.

As concerns this clone: The CDR3 end lies 3 residues beyond the end of the read and is filled in from the germline J gene. The chain has TRBV5-1 and TRBJ2-7; maybe TRBD1 (5 bases). The CDR3 totals 15 residues. The germline gives CDR1 SGHRS, CDR2 YFSETQ. Trimming removed 2 bases at V and 0 bases at J, with 12 bases between. CDR3 sequence reads: CASSFEIQASYEQYF. The part of the CDR3 DNA that was read is TGCGCCAGCAGCTTCGAGATACAGGCCTCCTACGAG.

Remarks on this clone: The DNA ends 3 residues before the CDR3 does, and the rest of the CDR3 is filled in from the germline J gene. The chain carries TRBV20-1 and TRBJ2-3; TRBD2 aligns across 9 bases. CDR1 and CDR2 from the germline V gene are DFQATT and SNEGSKA (reference sequence). The CDR3 has 16 residues. The V gene end was trimmed by 5 bases and the J gene end by 3 bases; junction bases not matched to a gene: 12. The CDR3 bases that were read are TGCAGTGCTCGCCCGCTTTCTAGCGGGATTACAGATACG. This codes for CSARPLSSGITDT. The full CDR3 reads CSARPLSSGITDTQYF.

Details on this clone: With the read ending 3 residues before the CDR3 end, the germline J gene is used to fill in that end. The chain employs TRBV7-8 and TRBJ2-5; 7 nucleotides line up with TRBD2. The germline CDR1 and CDR2 sequences are SGHVS and FQNEAQ. With 7 bases clipped from V and 7 bases from J, the junction kept 9 bases outside the gene matches. The CDR3 is 13 amino acids. Partial CDR3 DNA: TGTGCCAGCAAAAGCGGGGTGGGGGGGACC. Protein sequence: CASKSGVGGT. From start to end, the CDR3 is CASKSGVGGTQYF.

CDR3 amino acids: CASSAHSAGSTNEKLFF. The DNA read from the CDR3 is TGCGCCAGCAGCGCACATTCCGCAGGGTCAACTAATGAAAAA. V is TRBV5-1 and J is TRBJ1-4; TRBD1 might be the D (5 bases). The read gets to within 3 residues of the CDR3 end, and the germline J gene fills in the rest. This CDR3 comprises 17 residues. V was cut by 4 bases and J by 0 bases, with 16 bases left in between. Germline V gene sequence: CDR1 SGHRS, CDR2 YFSETQ.

About this clone: The sequence runs out 3 residues before the end of the CDR3; the remainder is reconstructed from the germline J gene. The chain joins TRBV18 to TRBJ1-6; 10 bases line up with TRBD1. J lost 7 bases, V lost 3 bases, and 0 bases had no gene match. CDR3 length: 14 residues. Germline CDR1 is KGHSH and CDR2 is LQKENI. The CDR3 DNA, read in part, is TGTGCCAGCTCACCGGGACAGGGGAATTCACCC. Its translation: CASSPGQGNSP. The CDR3 in full is CASSPGQGNSPLHF.

CDR3 DNA, as far as it was read: TGCAGTGCTCTCGACAGGGGGCGCGGAAGAAGCTATGGC. This sequence encodes CSALDRGRGRSYG. The complete CDR3 protein is CSALDRGRGRSYGYTF. The chain joins TRBV20-1 to TRBJ1-2, with 10 bases lining up with TRBD1. With the read ending 3 residues before the CDR3 end, the germline J gene is used to fill in that end. This CDR3 comprises 16 residues. Trimming removed 5 bases from V and 4 bases from J; junction bases left unmatched: 13. CDR1 DFQATT and CDR2 SNEGSKA come from the germline V gene (reference sequence).

On this clone itself: The CDR3 goes on 3 residues after the read ends, and that part is filled in from the germline J gene. The rearrangement uses TRBV24-1 and TRBJ2-2, with 8 bases fitting TRBD1. The CDR3 is 16 amino acids. The trim removed 5 bases at V and 1 base at J, leaving 5 bases unmatched. Per the germline V gene, CDR1 is KGHDR and CDR2 is SFDVKD. The CDR3 bases that were read are TGTGCCACCAGTGGGTTGGACAGGGTGAACACCGGGGAG. This sequence encodes CATSGLDRVNTGE. The full CDR3 protein reads CATSGLDRVNTGELFF.

In the case of this clone: The read ends 3 residues early relative to the CDR3; the germline J gene fills the gap. This chain links TRBV6-2 or TRBV6-3 with TRBJ2-1; TRBD2 agrees at 12 bases. Germline values: CDR1 MNHEY, CDR2 SVGEGT. The CDR3 has 16 residues. V was clipped by 6 bases and J by 5 bases; unmatched bases: 8. The part of the CDR3 DNA that was read is TGTGCCAGCAGGAAACGACTAGCGGGAGATAACAATGAG. It is translated as CASRKRLAGDNNE. The full-length CDR3 reads as CASRKRLAGDNNEQFF.

A word on this clone: Read coverage stops 3 residues before the CDR3 terminus; the germline J gene supplies the remainder. The V call is TRBV5-4, the J call TRBJ2-5; TRBD2 agrees at 10 bases. This CDR3 is 14 amino acids long. Germline assignment: CDR1 SGHNT and CDR2 YYREEE (reference sequence). After removal of 3 bases from V and 4 bases from J, the junction contained 3 bases not matched to a gene. CDR3 amino acids: CASSSLAGGETQYF. The part of the CDR3 DNA that was read is TGTGCCAGCAGCTCGTTAGCGGGAGGAGAGACC.

For this clone: The CDR3 end falls 3 residues outside the read, so it is completed with the germline J gene. The rearrangement uses TRBV12-3 or TRBV12-4 and TRBJ2-5; TRBD2 matches 9 bases. Germline trimming cut 5 bases from V and 4 bases from J; bases unmatched to any gene: 5. This CDR3 spans 14 amino acids. The chain's CDR3 is CASSPGTSRETQYF. The sequenced CDR3 bases are TGTGCCAGCAGTCCCGGGACTAGCAGAGAGACC.

As for this clone: The read finishes 3 residues shy of the CDR3 end, and the germline J gene is used to complete it. This chain joins TRBV4-1 and TRBJ2-7, with TRBD2 as a possible D gene (6 bases). The CDR3 has 16 amino acids. Germline lookup yields CDR1 MGHRA and CDR2 YSYEKL. The V and J ends lost 0 bases and 3 bases respectively, with 15 bases between them. The part of the CDR3 DNA that was read is TGCGCCAGCAGCCAAGATCCGCGGGGACTCTACTACGAG. As protein: CASSQDPRGLYYE. From start to end, the CDR3 is CASSQDPRGLYYEQYF.

CDR3 loop: CASSIGRDEQYF. The CDR3 DNA, read in part, is TGTGCCAGTAGTATCGGCAGGGACGAG. This chain joins TRBV19 and TRBJ2-7, with D possibly matching TRBD1 (5 bases). The read falls 3 residues short of the CDR3 end, and the missing part is taken from the germline J gene. Germline V CDR1 and CDR2: LNHDA, SQIVND (reference sequence). V lost 3 bases and J lost 5, with 8 bases in between. CDR3 length: 12 amino acids.

Remarks on this clone: The CDR3 end is not reached by the read, which stops 3 residues before it; the germline J gene fills it in. The chain carries TRBV5-5 and TRBJ1-2, with TRBD1 identical over 7 bases. V gave up 4 bases and J gave up 6 bases; unmatched junction bases: 6. Germline CDR1 and CDR2: SGHKS and YYEKEE (reference sequence). CDR3 length: 13 amino acids. The CDR3 DNA, read in part, is TGTGCCAGCAGCCTGAACAGGGGTGATGGC. Protein sequence: CASSLNRGDG. From start to end, the CDR3 is CASSLNRGDGYTF.

To note about this clone: Coverage ceases 3 residues before the CDR3 finishes, and the germline J gene fills in the end. The genes are TRBV24-1 and TRBJ2-1; 9 positions match TRBD1. From germline, CDR1 is KGHDR and CDR2 SFDVKD. V lost 3 bases to trimming and J lost 3 bases; unmatched junction nucleotides: 2. CDR3 length: 15 amino acids. CDR3 amino acids: CATSDRQGDYNEQFF. CDR3 bases read: TGTGCCACCAGTGATCGACAGGGGGACTACAATGAG.

A remark on this clone: The CDR3 extends 3 residues past the end of the read, so its final part is completed from the germline J gene. The rearrangement links TRBV6-1 to TRBJ1-2, with 9 bases identical to TRBD1. Per germline, CDR1 MNHNS and CDR2 SASEGT. The V gene end was trimmed by 2 bases and the J gene end by 4 bases; junction bases not matched to a gene: 8. The CDR3 consists of 16 residues. CDR3 bases read: TGTGCCAGCAGTGAAATGAGGGACAGGGTGGGCTATGGC. Its protein is CASSEMRDRVGYG. The whole CDR3 region reads CASSEMRDRVGYGYTF.

With regard to this clone: The CDR3 extends 3 residues past the end of the read, so its final part is completed from the germline J gene. The chain recombines TRBV7-3 with TRBJ1-2, with 7 bases aligning to TRBD1. From germline, CDR1 is SGHTA and CDR2 FQGTGA. Trimming cost V 5 bases and J 6 bases; bases outside gene matches: 6. The CDR3 extends over 13 amino acids. CDR3: CASSAGTEDGYTF. The sequenced part of the CDR3 DNA is TGTGCCAGCAGCGCCGGGACAGAGGATGGC. The full variable domain, with the rest looked up from reference TRBV7-3 and TRBJ1-2, is GAGVSQTPSNKVTEKGKYVELRCDPISGHTALYWYRQSLGQGPEFLIYFQGTGAADDSGLPNDRFFAVRPEGSVSTLKIQRTERGDSAVYLCASSAGTEDGYTFGSGTRLTVV.

A note on this clone: The sequenced fragment ends 3 residues before the CDR3 boundary, so the rest is inferred from the germline J gene. This chain uses TRBV20-1 with TRBJ2-2; a weak D match, TRBD2 (5 bases). CDR3 length: 13 amino acids. Germline-derived CDR1 and CDR2 are DFQATT and SNEGSKA (reference sequence). The CDR3 region is CSVPGLSGEKLFF. The CDR3 bases that were read are TGCAGTGTCCCGGGTTTAAGCGGTGAAAAG.

To note about this clone: At one end, the junction sequence differs from germline, possibly due to a read error. The CDR3 end lies 3 residues beyond the end of the read and is filled in from the germline J gene. This chain connects TRBV5-6 to TRBJ2-3, with D tentatively TRBD1 (6 bases). This CDR3 is 15 amino acids long. Germline V lookup: CDR1 SGHDT, CDR2 YYEEEE. CDR3 bases read: TGTGCCAGCAGCCAGAAGTCTACAGGGTCAGAGACG. Its translation: CASSQKSTGSET. Given in full, the CDR3 is CASSQKSTGSETQYF.